A single sample gave rise to the 10 T cell receptor beta chains below, sequenced in a study of blood T cell repertoires in COVID-19. The repertoire was sequenced with immunoSEQ multiplex PCR; TCRdb's copy has only in-frame clones and lacks some. The sample includes about 28,000 clones, over 70% of them seen just once. The specimen sequenced was peripheral blood. These receptors all come from a man between 65 and 79 years old with active COVID-19.

The chain is built from TRBV5-1 and TRBJ2-1, with a weak D call TRBD1 (5 bases). The CDR3 is 12 amino acids. Trimming left V 5 bases short and J 6 bases short, with 9 bases between. Germline assignment: CDR1 SGHRS and CDR2 YFSETQ. CDR3 sequence: CASRQGSNEQFF. In DNA form, the CDR3 reads TGCGCCAGCAGGCAGGGTAGCAATGAGCAGTTCTTC.

The chain has TRBV6-6 and TRBJ2-7; a weak D match, TRBD1 (6 bases). Between the trimmed V and J ends, which lost 5 bases and 2 bases, there was a span of 13 bases. Germline-derived CDR1 and CDR2 are MNHNY and SVGAGI (reference sequence). This CDR3 comprises 14 residues. The CDR3 sequence is CASSDYRVPYEQYF. CDR3 nucleotide sequence: TGTGCCAGCAGTGACTACAGGGTCCCCTACGAGCAGTACTTC.

J is TRBJ2-2 and V is TRBV11-3; the match to TRBD2 covers 9 bases. Germline loops: CDR1 SGHNT, CDR2 YENEEA. V was pared by 5 bases and J by 1 base, with 5 bases of the junction left unmatched. CDR3 length: 16 residues. The CDR3 is CASSVSGGQNTGELFF. Here the CDR3 DNA reads TGTGCCAGCAGCGTAAGCGGGGGGCAGAACACCGGGGAGCTGTTTTTT.

The CDR3 region is CAWSPGQGETDTQYF. The CDR3 DNA reads TGTGCCTGGAGCCCTGGACAGGGTGAAACAGATACGCAGTATTTT. J is TRBJ2-3 and V is TRBV30, with TRBD1 matching 8 bases. Germline trimming cut 3 bases from V and 3 bases from J; bases unmatched to any gene: 8. Per germline, CDR1 GTSNPN and CDR2 SVGIG (reference sequence). CDR3 length: 15 residues.

The chain joins TRBV13 to TRBJ2-5; 8 bases fit TRBD2. Germline CDR1 is PRHDT and CDR2 is FYEKMQ (reference sequence). Trimming removed 3 bases from V and 2 bases from J; junction bases left unmatched: 5. CDR3 length equals 15 residues. This chain's CDR3 is CASSLTSEIQETQYF. Here the CDR3 DNA reads TGTGCCAGCAGCTTGACTAGCGAGATTCAAGAGACCCAGTACTTC.

This chain links TRBV28 with TRBJ1-2; D not certain. CDR3 length: 13 amino acids. V dropped 3 bases and J dropped 4 bases, with 9 bases sitting between them. CDR1 and CDR2 (germline): MDHEN, SYDVKM. The CDR3 reads CASSLRNPYGYTF. The CDR3 DNA sequence: TGTGCCAGCAGTTTGAGAAACCCCTATGGCTACACCTTC.

A single count supports this clone. The gene calls are TRBV5-1 and TRBJ2-3; no firm D call. Trimming pared 4 bases from V and 7 bases from J, leaving 16 bases between. Germline CDR1 and CDR2: SGHRS and YFSETQ. This CDR3 has 14 amino acids. The CDR3 is CASSGGSAANTQYF. CDR3 DNA: TGCGCCAGCAGCGGTGGTTCGGCGGCTAATACGCAGTATTTT.

The CDR3 reads CASSGGGLTTLTQYF. The CDR3 DNA reads as TGTGCCAGCAGCGGGGGAGGGCTTACCACGTTGACCCAGTACTTC. The chain joins TRBV11-3 to TRBJ2-5; 7 nucleotides align to TRBD2. In germline, CDR1 is SGHNT, CDR2 YENEEA. V trimming: 5 bases; J trimming: 7 bases; junction bases outside the gene matches: 13. The CDR3 spans 15 residues.

This chain links TRBV6-6 with TRBJ2-3; 7 positions match TRBD1. Germline V gene sequence: CDR1 MNHNY, CDR2 SVGAGI (reference sequence). The CDR3 consists of 13 residues. Trimming removed 10 bases from V and 2 bases from J; junction bases left unmatched: 6. DNA for the CDR3: TGTGCCACTCGGGACAGACACACAGATACGCAGTATTTT. Its translation: CATRDRHTDTQYF.

This chain uses TRBV28 with TRBJ1-3; D gene uncertain. With 6 bases removed from V and 0 bases from J, the gap between germline ends came to 12 bases. This CDR3 is 15 amino acids long. Germline-derived CDR1 and CDR2 are MDHEN and SYDVKM. CDR3 sequence: CASSPDGNSGNTIYF. CDR3 in DNA: TGTGCCAGCAGCCCGGACGGGAACTCTGGAAACACCATATATTTT. The variable domain in full, with the rest retrieved from reference TRBV28 and TRBJ1-3, is DVKVTQSSRYLVKRTGEKVFLECVQDMDHENMFWYRQDPGLGLRLIYFSYDVKMKEKGDIPEGYSVSREKKERFSLILESASTNQTSMYLCASSPDGNSGNTIYFGEGSWLTVV.